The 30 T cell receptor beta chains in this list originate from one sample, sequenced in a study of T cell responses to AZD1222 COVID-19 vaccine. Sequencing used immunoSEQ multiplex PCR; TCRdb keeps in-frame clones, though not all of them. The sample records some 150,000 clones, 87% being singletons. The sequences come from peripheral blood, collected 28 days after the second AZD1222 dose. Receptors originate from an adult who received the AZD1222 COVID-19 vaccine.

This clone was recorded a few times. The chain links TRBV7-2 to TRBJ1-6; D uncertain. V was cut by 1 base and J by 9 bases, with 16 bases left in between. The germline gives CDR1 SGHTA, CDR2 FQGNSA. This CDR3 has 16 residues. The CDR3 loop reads CASSLVWQKKGSPLHF. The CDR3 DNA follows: TGTGCCAGCAGCTTAGTCTGGCAAAAGAAAGGTTCACCCCTCCACTTT.

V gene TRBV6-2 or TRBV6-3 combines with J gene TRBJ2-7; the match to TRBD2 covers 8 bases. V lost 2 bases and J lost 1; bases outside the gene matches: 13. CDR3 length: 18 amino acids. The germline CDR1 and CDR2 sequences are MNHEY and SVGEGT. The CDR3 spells CASSYGIHWTSRSYEQYF. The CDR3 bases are TGTGCCAGCAGTTACGGAATTCACTGGACTAGCAGATCCTACGAGCAGTACTTC.

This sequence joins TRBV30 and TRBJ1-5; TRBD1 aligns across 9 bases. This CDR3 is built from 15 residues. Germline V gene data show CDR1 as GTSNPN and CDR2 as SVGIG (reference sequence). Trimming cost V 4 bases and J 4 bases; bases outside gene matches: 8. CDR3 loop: CAWNQGQGLNQPQHF. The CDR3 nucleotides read TGTGCCTGGAATCAGGGACAGGGATTAAATCAGCCCCAGCATTTT. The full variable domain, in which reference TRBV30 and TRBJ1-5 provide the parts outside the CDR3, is SQTIHQWPATLVQPVGSPLSLECTVEGTSNPNLYWYRQAAGRGLQLLFYSVGIGQISSEVPQNLSASRPQDRQFILSSKKLLLSDSGFYLCAWNQGQGLNQPQHFGDGTRLSIL.

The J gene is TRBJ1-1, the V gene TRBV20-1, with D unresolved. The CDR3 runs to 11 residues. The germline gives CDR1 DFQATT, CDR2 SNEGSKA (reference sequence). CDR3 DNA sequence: TGCACTGTCCCCGCCAACACTGAAGCTTTCTTT. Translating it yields CTVPANTEAFF.

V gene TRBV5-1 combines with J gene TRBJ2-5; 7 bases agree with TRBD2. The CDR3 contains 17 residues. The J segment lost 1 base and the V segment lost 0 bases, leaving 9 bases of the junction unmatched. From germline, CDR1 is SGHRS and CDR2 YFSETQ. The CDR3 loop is CASSLAIREGPQETQYF. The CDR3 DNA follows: TGCGCCAGCAGCTTGGCCATCAGGGAGGGCCCCCAAGAGACCCAGTACTTC.

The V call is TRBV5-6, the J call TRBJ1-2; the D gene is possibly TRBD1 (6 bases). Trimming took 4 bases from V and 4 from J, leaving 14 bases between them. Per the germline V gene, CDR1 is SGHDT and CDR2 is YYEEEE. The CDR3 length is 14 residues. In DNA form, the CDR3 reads TGTGCCAGCAGCCCCCAAAGGGGGGTCTATGGCTACACCTTC. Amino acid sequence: CASSPQRGVYGYTF.

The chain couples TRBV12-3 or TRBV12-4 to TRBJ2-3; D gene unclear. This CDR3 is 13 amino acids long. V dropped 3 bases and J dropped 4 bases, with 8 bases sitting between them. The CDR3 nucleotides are TGTGCCAGCAGTTTGCCCCCGGCAGATACGCAGTATTTT. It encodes CASSLPPADTQYF.

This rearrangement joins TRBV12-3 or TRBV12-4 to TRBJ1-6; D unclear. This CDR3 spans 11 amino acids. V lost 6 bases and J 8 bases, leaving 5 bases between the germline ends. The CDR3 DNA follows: TGTGCCAGCAGCCGAGATTCACCCCTCCACTTT. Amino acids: CASSRDSPLHF.

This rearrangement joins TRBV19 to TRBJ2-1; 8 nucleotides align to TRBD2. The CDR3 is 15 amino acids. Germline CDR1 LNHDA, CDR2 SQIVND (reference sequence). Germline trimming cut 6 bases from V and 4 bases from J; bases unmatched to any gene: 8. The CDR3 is CASSSIGGGYNEQFF. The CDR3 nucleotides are TGTGCCAGTAGCAGTATCGGGGGGGGTTACAATGAGCAGTTCTTC. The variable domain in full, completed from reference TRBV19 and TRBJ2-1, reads DGGITQSPKYLFRKEGQNVTLSCEQNLNHDAMYWYRQDPGQGLRLIYYSQIVNDFQKGDIAEGYSVSREKKESFPLTVTSAQKNPTAFYLCASSSIGGGYNEQFFGPGTRLTVL.

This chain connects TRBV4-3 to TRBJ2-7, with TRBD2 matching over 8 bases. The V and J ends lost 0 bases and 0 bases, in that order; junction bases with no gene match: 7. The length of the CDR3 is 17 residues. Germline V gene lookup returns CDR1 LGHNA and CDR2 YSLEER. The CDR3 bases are TGCGCCAGCAGCCAAGATAACGCGGGAGGCTCCTCCTACGAGCAGTACTTC. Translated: CASSQDNAGGSSYEQYF.

Here the CDR3 DNA reads TGTGCCAGCAGCCCGGGACACCGGAAGAACCACGAGCAGTACTTC. This codes for CASSPGHRKNHEQYF. The V call is TRBV28, the J call TRBJ2-7, with a weak D call TRBD1 (6 bases). The V gene lost 6 bases and the J gene lost 5 bases, with 20 bases spanning the gap. The germline gives CDR1 MDHEN, CDR2 SYDVKM. This CDR3 is built from 15 residues.

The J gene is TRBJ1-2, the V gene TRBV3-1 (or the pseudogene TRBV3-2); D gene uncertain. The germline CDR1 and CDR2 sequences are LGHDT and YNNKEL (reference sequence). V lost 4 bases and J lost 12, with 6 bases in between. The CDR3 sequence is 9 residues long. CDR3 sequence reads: CASSLIHTF. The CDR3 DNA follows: TGTGCCAGCAGCCTCATACACACCTTC.

Here the CDR3 reads CASSLARQSTEAFF. The CDR3 nucleotides read TGCGCCAGCAGCTTGGCCCGACAGTCCACTGAAGCTTTCTTT. The chain carries TRBV5-1 and TRBJ1-1, with D maybe TRBD1 (5 bases). Trimming pared 0 bases from V and 4 bases from J, leaving 10 bases between. The germline gives CDR1 SGHRS, CDR2 YFSETQ. The CDR3 is 14 residues long.

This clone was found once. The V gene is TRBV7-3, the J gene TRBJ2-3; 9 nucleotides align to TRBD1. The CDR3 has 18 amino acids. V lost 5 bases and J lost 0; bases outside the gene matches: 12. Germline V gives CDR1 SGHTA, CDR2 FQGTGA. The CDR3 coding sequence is TGTGCCAGCAGCCTCACCATGGGGGGACAGGGAAGCACAGATACGCAGTATTTT. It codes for CASSLTMGGQGSTDTQYF. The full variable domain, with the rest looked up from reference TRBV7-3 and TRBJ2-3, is GAGVSQTPSNKVTEKGKYVELRCDPISGHTALYWYRQSLGQGPEFLIYFQGTGAADDSGLPNDRFFAVRPEGSVSTLKIQRTERGDSAVYLCASSLTMGGQGSTDTQYFGPGTRLTVL.

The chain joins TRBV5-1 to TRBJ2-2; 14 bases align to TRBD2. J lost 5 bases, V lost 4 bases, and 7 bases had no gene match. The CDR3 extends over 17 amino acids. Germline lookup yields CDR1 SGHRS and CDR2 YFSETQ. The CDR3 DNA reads TGCGCCAGCAGCCCCCGACTAGCGGGAGGGTATACCGGGGAGCTGTTTTTT. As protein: CASSPRLAGGYTGELFF.

The CDR3 DNA reads TGTGCCACCAGCAGAGAGGGCGGTAGGCGGGATATTAGCACAGATACGCAGTATTTT. It codes for CATSREGGRRDISTDTQYF. The J gene is TRBJ2-3, the V gene TRBV15; perhaps TRBD2 as D (6 bases). Germline V CDR1 and CDR2: LNHNV, YYDKDF (reference sequence). This CDR3 spans 19 amino acids. V was clipped by 0 bases and J by 0 bases, with 19 bases between them.

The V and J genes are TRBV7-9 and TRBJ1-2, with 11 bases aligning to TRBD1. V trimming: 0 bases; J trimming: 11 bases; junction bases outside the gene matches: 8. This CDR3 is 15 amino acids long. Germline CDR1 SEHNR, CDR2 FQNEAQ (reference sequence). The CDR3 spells CASSLADRGRKPYTF. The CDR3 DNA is TGTGCCAGCAGCTTAGCGGACAGGGGGCGCAAGCCTTACACCTTC.

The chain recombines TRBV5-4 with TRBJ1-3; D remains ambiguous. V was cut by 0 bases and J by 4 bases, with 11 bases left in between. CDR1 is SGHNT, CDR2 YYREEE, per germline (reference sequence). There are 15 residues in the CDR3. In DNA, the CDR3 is TGTGCCAGCAGCTTGGCCGGCCCCGAGGGAAACACCATATATTTT. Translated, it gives CASSLAGPEGNTIYF.

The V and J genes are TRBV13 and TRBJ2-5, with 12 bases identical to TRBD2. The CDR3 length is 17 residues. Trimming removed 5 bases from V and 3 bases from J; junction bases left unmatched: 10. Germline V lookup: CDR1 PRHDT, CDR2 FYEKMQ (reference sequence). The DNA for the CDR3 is TGTGCCAGCAGCCCGGGACTAGCGGGTGTGGGGGAAGAGACCCAGTACTTC. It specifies CASSPGLAGVGEETQYF.

The CDR3 here is CSVETGDSNQPQHF. DNA of the CDR3: TGCAGCGTCGAGACAGGGGACTCCAATCAGCCCCAGCATTTT. V usage is TRBV29-1 and J usage is TRBJ1-5, with 8 bases lining up with TRBD1. V was pared by 6 bases and J by 3 bases, with 7 bases of the junction left unmatched. The germline gives CDR1 SQVTM, CDR2 ANQGSEA. The CDR3 is 14 amino acids.

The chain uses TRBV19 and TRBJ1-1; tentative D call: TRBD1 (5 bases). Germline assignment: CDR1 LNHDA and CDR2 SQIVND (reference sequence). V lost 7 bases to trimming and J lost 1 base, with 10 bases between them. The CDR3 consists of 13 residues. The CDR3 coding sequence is TGTGCCAGTAATCAGGGACGGAACACTGAAGCTTTCTTT. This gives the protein CASNQGRNTEAFF.

The CDR3 reads CASSSEVGSPLHF. The CDR3 region has the DNA TGTGCCAGCAGTTCGGAGGTGGGGTCACCCCTCCACTTT. V usage is TRBV6-6 and J usage is TRBJ1-6; D uncertain. Trimming took 4 bases from V and 10 from J, leaving 11 bases between them. CDR3 size: 13 residues. The germline V gene has CDR1 MNHNY and CDR2 SVGAGI (reference sequence).

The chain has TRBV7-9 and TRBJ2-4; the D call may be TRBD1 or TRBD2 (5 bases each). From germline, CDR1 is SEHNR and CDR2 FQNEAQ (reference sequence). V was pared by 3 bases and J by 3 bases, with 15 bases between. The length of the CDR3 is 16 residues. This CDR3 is CASSLGPGNDKNIQYF. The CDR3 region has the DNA TGTGCCAGCAGCTTGGGACCGGGGAATGACAAAAACATTCAGTACTTC. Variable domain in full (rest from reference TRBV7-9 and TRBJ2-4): DTGVSQNPRHKITKRGQNVTFRCDPISEHNRLYWYRQTLGQGPEFLTYFQNEAQLEKSRLLSDRFSAERPKGSFSTLEIQRTEQGDSAMYLCASSLGPGNDKNIQYFGAGTRLSVL.

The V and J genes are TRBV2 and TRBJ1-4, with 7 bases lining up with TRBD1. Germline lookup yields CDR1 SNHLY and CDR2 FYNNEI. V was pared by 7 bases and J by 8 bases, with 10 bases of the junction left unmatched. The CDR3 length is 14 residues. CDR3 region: CASTGRGQGEKLFF. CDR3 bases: TGTGCCAGCACTGGAAGGGGGCAGGGGGAAAAACTGTTTTTT.

Written as DNA, the CDR3 is TGTGCCAGCAGTTCACCTCTCGACCCTTACCTGGTCGAGCAGTACTTC. This gives the protein CASSSPLDPYLVEQYF. The chain combines TRBV27 with TRBJ2-7; D ambiguous. Germline V gives CDR1 MNHEY, CDR2 SMNVEV (reference sequence). This CDR3 contains 16 residues. V was pared by 4 bases and J by 6 bases, with 22 bases between.

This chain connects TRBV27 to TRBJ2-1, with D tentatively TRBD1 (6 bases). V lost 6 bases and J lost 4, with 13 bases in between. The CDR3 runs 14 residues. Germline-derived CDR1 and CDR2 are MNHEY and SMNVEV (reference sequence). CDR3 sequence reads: CASRGQQYYNEQFF. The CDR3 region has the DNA TGTGCCAGCAGAGGACAGCAATATTACAATGAGCAGTTCTTC.

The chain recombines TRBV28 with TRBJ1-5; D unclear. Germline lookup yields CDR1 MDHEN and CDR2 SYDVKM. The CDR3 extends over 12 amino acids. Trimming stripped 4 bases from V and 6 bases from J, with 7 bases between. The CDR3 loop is CASSSEPQPQHF. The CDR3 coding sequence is TGTGCCAGCAGTTCCGAACCTCAGCCCCAGCATTTT.

The CDR3, as DNA: TGTGCCAGCAGTTTAGGGACTAGGCGGGCAGATACGCAGTATTTT. Translation: CASSLGTRRADTQYF. This chain uses TRBV27 with TRBJ2-3; 8 bases fit TRBD2. The CDR3 loop spans 15 amino acids. The V gene's germline CDR1 is MNHEY and CDR2 SMNVEV (reference sequence). The V and J ends lost 2 bases and 4 bases, in that order; junction bases with no gene match: 5.

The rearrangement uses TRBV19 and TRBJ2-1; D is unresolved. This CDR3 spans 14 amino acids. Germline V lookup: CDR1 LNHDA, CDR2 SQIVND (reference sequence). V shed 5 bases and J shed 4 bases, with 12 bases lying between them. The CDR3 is CASSATPAYNEQFF. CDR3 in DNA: TGTGCCAGTAGTGCCACACCGGCATACAATGAGCAGTTCTTC.

The CDR3 loop reads CASSPRGAGGAYEQYF. DNA of the CDR3: TGTGCCAGCAGCCCTCGGGGGGCAGGGGGCGCGTACGAGCAGTACTTC. The rearrangement links TRBV11-1 to TRBJ2-7; D may be TRBD1 (8 bases). Deletions cut 5 bases from V and 4 bases from J, with 21 bases between. From germline, CDR1 is SGHAT and CDR2 FQDESV (reference sequence). This CDR3 spans 16 amino acids.